Included here is one T cell receptor beta chain sequence, with context. What it recognizes is unknown. The donors formed part of the roughly 120-subject validation cohort, distinct from the roughly 600-subject first cohort. Produced via immunoSEQ multiplex PCR; TCRdb's table is partial and in-frame only. This table has 150,000 to 200,000 clones, around 84% appearing once. CDR1 is LNHDA, CDR2 SQIVND, per germline (reference sequence). The V end lost 7 bases, the J end lost 11 bases, and 25 bases lay between the germline ends. The CDR3 extends over 15 amino acids. This sample was taken from a study of cytomegalovirus exposure and HLA in healthy donors. Study-wide results and caveats: Rare TCR sequences dominated, though some public TCRs recurred in many donors.

The source material was PBMCs. The J gene is TRBJ2-3, the V gene TRBV19, with D possibly TRBD2 on 7 matching bases. The receptor comes from a man aged 18-30 years in good health and CMV-seropositive. CDR3: CASTLSLGGLSQQYF. The CDR3 bases are TGTGCCAGTACCCTCTCTCTGGGGGGGCTATCCCAGCAGTATTTT.